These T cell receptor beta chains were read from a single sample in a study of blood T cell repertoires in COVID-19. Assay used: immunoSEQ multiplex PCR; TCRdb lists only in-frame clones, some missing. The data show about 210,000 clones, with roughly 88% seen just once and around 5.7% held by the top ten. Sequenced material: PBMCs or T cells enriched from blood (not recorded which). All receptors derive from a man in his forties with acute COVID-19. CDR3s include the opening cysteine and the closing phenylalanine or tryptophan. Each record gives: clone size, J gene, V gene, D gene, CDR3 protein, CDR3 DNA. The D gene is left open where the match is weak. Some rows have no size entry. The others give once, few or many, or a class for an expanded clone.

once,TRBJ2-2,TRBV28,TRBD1,CASSWTGANTGELFF,TGTGCCAGCAGTTGGACAGGGGCGAACACCGGGGAGCTGTTTTTT
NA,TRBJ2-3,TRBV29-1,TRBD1,CSVVDRGGTDTQYF,TGCAGCGTTGTGGACAGGGGAGGCACAGATACGCAGTATTTT
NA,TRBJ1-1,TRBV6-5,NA,CASRADIDEAFF,TGTGCCAGCAGGGCGGACATTGATGAAGCTTTCTTT
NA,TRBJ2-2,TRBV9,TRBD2,CASSGLAGVGGELFF,TGTGCCAGCAGCGGGCTAGCGGGAGTAGGCGGGGAGCTGTTTTTT
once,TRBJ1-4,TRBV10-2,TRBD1,CASTGQGEKLFF,TGCGCCAGCACGGGACAGGGAGAAAAACTGTTTTTT
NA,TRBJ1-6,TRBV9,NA,CASSVSESNSPLHF,TGTGCCAGCAGCGTAAGCGAATCTAATTCACCCCTCCACTTT
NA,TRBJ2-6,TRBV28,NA,CASSLLDFSSSGANVLTF,TGTGCCAGCAGTTTATTAGACTTCTCTAGCTCTGGGGCCAACGTCCTGACTTTC
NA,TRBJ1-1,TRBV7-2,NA,CASFRGTEAFF,TGTGCCAGCTTCAGGGGCACTGAAGCTTTCTTT
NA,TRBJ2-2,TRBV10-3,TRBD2,CATTGLAGTGTGELFF,TGTGCCACCACCGGACTAGCGGGGACTGGGACCGGGGAGCTGTTTTTT
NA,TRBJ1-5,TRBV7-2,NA,CASSSTAEPFQPQHF,TGTGCCAGCAGCTCAACCGCAGAACCCTTTCAGCCCCAGCATTTT
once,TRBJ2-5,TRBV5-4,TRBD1,CASGGGQGGETQYF,TGTGCCAGCGGGGGAGGACAGGGAGGCGAGACCCAGTACTTC
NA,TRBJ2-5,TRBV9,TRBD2,CASSVGGTIPETQYF,TGTGCCAGCAGCGTAGGGGGGACTATTCCAGAGACCCAGTACTTC
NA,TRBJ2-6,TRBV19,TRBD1,CASGTGYSGANVLTF,TGTGCCAGCGGGACAGGGTACTCTGGGGCCAACGTCCTGACTTTC
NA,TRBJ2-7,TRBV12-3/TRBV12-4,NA,CASRQEGEQYF,TGTGCCAGCAGGCAGGAGGGCGAGCAGTACTTC
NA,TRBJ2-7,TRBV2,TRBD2,CASSTYPGLAGGYEQYF,TGTGCCAGCAGTACCTATCCGGGACTAGCGGGAGGCTACGAGCAGTACTTC
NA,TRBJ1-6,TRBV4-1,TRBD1,CASSQAGTGNSPLHF,TGCGCCAGCAGCCAGGCCGGGACAGGGAATTCACCCCTCCACTTT
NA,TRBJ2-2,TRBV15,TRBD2,CATSYLAGVIGELFF,TGTGCCACCAGCTATCTAGCGGGAGTGATCGGGGAGCTGTTTTTT
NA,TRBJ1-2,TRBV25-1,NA,CASSGYSGYGYTF,TGTGCCAGCAGTGGGTACTCCGGCTATGGCTACACCTTC
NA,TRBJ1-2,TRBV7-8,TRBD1,CASSPSRGQGGYGYTF,TGTGCCAGCAGCCCCTCCCGTGGACAGGGAGGCTATGGCTACACCTTC
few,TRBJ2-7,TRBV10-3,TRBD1,CAAAGQEDYEQYF,TGTGCCGCGGCGGGACAGGAGGACTACGAGCAGTACTTC
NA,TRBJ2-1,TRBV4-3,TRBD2,CASSQSGEGWNEQFF,TGCGCCAGCAGCCAAAGCGGGGAGGGGTGGAATGAGCAGTTCTTC
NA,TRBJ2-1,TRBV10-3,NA,CAIRNSSSYNEQFF,TGTGCCATCCGCAATTCGAGCTCCTACAATGAGCAGTTCTTC
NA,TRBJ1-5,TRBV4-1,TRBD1,CASSPDRGNNQPQHF,TGCGCCAGCAGCCCGGACAGGGGCAACAATCAGCCCCAGCATTTT
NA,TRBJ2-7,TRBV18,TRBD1,CASSLRQGEDEQYF,TGTGCCAGCTCACTCCGACAGGGCGAAGACGAGCAGTACTTC
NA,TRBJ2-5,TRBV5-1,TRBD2,CASVGLAGGAQYF,TGCGCCAGCGTCGGATTAGCGGGAGGGGCCCAGTACTTC
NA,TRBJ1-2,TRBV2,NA,CASTDSLLYGYTF,TGTGCCAGCACCGACTCCCTTCTATATGGCTACACCTTC
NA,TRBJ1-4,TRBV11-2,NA,CASSPRGPGGRGTNEKLFF,TGTGCCAGCAGCCCCCGAGGGCCGGGGGGAAGGGGAACTAATGAAAAACTGTTTTTT
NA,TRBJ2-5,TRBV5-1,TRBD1,CASSERTGGRLGTQYF,TGCGCCAGCAGCGAACGGACAGGAGGCCGCCTGGGGACCCAGTACTTC
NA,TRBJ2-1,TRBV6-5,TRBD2,CASSLTSESYNEQFF,TGTGCCAGTTCCCTGACTAGCGAGTCCTACAATGAGCAGTTCTTC
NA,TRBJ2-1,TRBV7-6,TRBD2,CASSQRRTSRNNEQFF,TGTGCCAGCAGCCAGAGGCGGACTAGCAGAAACAATGAGCAGTTCTTC
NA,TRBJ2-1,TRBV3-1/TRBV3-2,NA,CASSQGTANEQFF,TGTGCCAGCAGCCAAGGAACAGCAAATGAGCAGTTCTTC
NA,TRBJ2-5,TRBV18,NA,CASSPRGVGETQYF,TGTGCCAGCTCACCACGGGGGGTCGGAGAGACCCAGTACTTC
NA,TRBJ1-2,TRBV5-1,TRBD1,CASRGQAGGMPYGYTF,TGCGCCAGCAGGGGACAGGCAGGGGGAATGCCCTATGGCTACACCTTC
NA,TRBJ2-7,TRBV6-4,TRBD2,CASRSTAGGSYEQYF,TGTGCCAGCCGTTCTACCGCGGGAGGGTCCTACGAGCAGTACTTC
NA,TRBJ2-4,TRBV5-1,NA,CASSLAFSAIAKNIQYF,TGCGCCAGCAGCTTGGCTTTCAGCGCTATAGCCAAAAACATTCAGTACTTC
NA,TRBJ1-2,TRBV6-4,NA,CASSEERGSIGYTF,TGTGCCAGCAGTGAAGAAAGGGGGTCGATCGGCTACACCTTC
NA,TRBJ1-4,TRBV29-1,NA,CSVGSRTLDREKLFF,TGCAGCGTTGGGTCCCGTACGCTCGATCGGGAAAAACTGTTTTTT
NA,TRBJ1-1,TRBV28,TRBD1,CASSPDRGATEAFF,TGTGCCAGCAGCCCGGACAGGGGGGCCACTGAAGCTTTCTTT
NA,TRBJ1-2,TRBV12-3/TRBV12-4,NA,CASSLGGGYTF,TGTGCCAGCAGTCTCGGGGGGGGCTACACCTTC
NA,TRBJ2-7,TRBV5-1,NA,CASSLDGTFDEQYF,TGCGCCAGCTCCTTAGATGGGACATTCGACGAGCAGTACTTC
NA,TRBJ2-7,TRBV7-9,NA,CASSQTPGKQYF,TGTGCCAGCAGTCAAACACCGGGGAAGCAGTACTTC
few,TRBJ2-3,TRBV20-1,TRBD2,CSATSGEAQYF,TGCAGTGCCACTAGCGGGGAGGCGCAGTATTTT
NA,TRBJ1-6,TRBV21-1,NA,CASSEQGALESPLHF,TGTGCCAGCAGCGAACAGGGGGCTCTGGAGTCACCCCTCCACTTT
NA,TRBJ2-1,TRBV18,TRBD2,CASSYLAGDYNEQFF,TGTGCCAGCTCATATCTAGCGGGAGACTACAATGAGCAGTTCTTC
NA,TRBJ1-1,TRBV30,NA,CAWSVWNTEAFF,TGTGCCTGGAGTGTCTGGAACACTGAAGCTTTCTTT
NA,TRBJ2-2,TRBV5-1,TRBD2,CASSTSAGGPTGELFF,TGCGCCAGCAGCACTTCAGCGGGAGGGCCCACCGGGGAGCTGTTTTTT
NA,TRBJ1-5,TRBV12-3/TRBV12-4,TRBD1,CASTLDRGQPQHF,TGTGCCAGCACCCTCGACAGGGGACAGCCCCAGCATTTT
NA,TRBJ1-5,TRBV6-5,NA,CASGQLYSNQPQHF,TGTGCCAGCGGACAGCTTTATAGCAATCAGCCCCAGCATTTT
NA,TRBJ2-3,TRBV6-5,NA,CASSSRRTDTQYF,TGTGCCAGCAGCTCCAGGCGCACAGATACGCAGTATTTT